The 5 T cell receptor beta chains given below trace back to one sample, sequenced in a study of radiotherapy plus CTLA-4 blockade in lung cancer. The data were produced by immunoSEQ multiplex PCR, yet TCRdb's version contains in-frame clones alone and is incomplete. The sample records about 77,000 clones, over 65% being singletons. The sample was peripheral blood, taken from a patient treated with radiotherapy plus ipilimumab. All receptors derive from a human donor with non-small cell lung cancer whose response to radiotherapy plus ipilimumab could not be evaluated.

Here the CDR3 DNA reads TGTGCCAGCTCACCATTTTCAGGGGACACCGGGGAGCTGTTTTTT. Amino acid sequence: CASSPFSGDTGELFF. The chain uses TRBV18 and TRBJ2-2; maybe TRBD1 (6 bases). The CDR3 consists of 15 residues. V was cut by 2 bases and J by 3 bases, with 10 bases left in between. CDR1 and CDR2 from the germline V gene are KGHSH and LQKENI.

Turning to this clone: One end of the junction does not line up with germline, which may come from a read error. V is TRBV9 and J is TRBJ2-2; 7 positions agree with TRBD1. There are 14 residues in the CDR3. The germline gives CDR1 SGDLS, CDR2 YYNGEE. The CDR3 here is CASSGQGDTGELLF. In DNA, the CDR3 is TGTGCCAGCAGCGGACAGGGTGACACCGGGGAGCTGCTTTTT.

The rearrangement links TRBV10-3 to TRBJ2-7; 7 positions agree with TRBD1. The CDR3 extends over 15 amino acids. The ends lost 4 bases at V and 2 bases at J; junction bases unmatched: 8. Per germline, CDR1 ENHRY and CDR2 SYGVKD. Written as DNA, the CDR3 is TGTGCCATCAGTGGAGTGAAGACAGGGCCCTACGAGCAGTACTTC. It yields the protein CAISGVKTGPYEQYF.

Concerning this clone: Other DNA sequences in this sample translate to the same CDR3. CDR3 in DNA: TGTGCCAGCAGCGGGACCAGCGGGGGCAATGAGCAGTTCTTC. Translated: CASSGTSGGNEQFF. The chain recombines TRBV7-3 with TRBJ2-1; TRBD2 matches 8 bases. With V trimmed by 5 bases and J by 6 bases, 6 bases remained unmatched. Per the germline V gene, CDR1 is SGHTA and CDR2 is FQGTGA. The CDR3 totals 14 residues.

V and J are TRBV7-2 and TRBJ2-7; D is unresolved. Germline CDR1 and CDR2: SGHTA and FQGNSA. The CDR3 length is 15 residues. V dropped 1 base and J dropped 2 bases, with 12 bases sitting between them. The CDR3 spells CASSLGQRRTYEQYF. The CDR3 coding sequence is TGTGCCAGCAGCTTAGGTCAGCGTAGGACCTACGAGCAGTACTTC. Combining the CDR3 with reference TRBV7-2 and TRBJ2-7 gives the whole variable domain GAGVSQSPSNKVTEKGKDVELRCDPISGHTALYWYRQSLGQGLEFLIYFQGNSAPDKSGLPSDRFSAERTGGSVSTLTIQRTQQEDSAVYLCASSLGQRRTYEQYFGPGTRLTVT.